Detailed here is one T cell receptor (beta chain). Its antigen has not been determined. No per-base quality is available; no much larger clone lies one base away. The immunoSEQ Assay, a bias-controlled multiplex PCR, was used to amplify TCRbeta CDR3 regions from genomic DNA. In the source study's methods: Within the assay, amplification of reference gene primers was used to estimate how many nucleated cells each sample contained. Sequence reads were collapsed and filtered to measure the absolute abundance of every unique TCRbeta CDR3 rearrangement. For each sample, productive Simpson clonality was calculated as the square root of Simpson's diversity index over productive rearrangements. TCRdb's version of the immuneACCESS table is confined to in-frame rearrangements and falls short of the full clone set. An unresolved V gene accounts for under half of the shortfall where checked; the remainder is of unknown origin. The DNA gave D and trimming, while V, J and clone size come from that table. The sample records some 260,000 clones, approximately 88% of which are singletons. The top ten clones comprise around 9.6% of the sample.

Including cysteine and phenylalanine, the CDR3 has 17 amino acids. The retained sequence is limited to the CDR3, 51 bases, with the frame set at the first base. This entry is derived from a study of blood T cell repertoires in COVID-19 (TCRdb year 2020). In the study overall: Collaborator samples came from the United States, Italy and Spain and covered acute and convalescent phases of COVID-19. The prospective study material was composed of cDNA or gDNA derived from T cells, B-cell-depleted T cells, or PBMCs. Deeply sampled blood TCRbeta repertoires from subjects exposed to, actively infected with, or recovered from COVID-19 were included in the dataset. The repertoires were released in a freely available public database intended as a resource for research on the immune response to SARS-CoV-2. The samples were drawn from the first 160 participants of the ongoing ImmuneRACE study and from roughly 1,300 subjects provided by 6 global collaborators. Nearly every sample came with metadata listing a de-identified subject ID, COVID-19 status, age in years and sex. Where HLA class I and class II types were available, the types were taken from metadata supplied by the sample provider, not from assay-based typing. General study outcomes and caveats: The quantity of clinical and demographic metadata differed by source and by participant and was supplied without curation.

One collaborating source in Seattle enrolled patients during active infection and followed them longitudinally through the course of disease. Collaborating institutions collected whole blood in K2EDTA tubes following their own protocols. For TCRbeta analysis, collaborator samples were shipped as frozen whole blood, as isolated PBMCs, or as DNA extracted from either sample type. The chain uses TRBV12-2 and TRBJ1-3. TRBV12-2 is shown as a pseudogene. The sequenced sample consisted of peripheral blood. The TCR sequence derives from a woman in her 70s with COVID-19, enrolled during active disease. The DNA sequence reads TGTGCAAGTCGCTTAGTGACGGAATGGGGAGCGGAAAACACCATATATTTT. It translates to CASRLVTEWGAENTIYF.